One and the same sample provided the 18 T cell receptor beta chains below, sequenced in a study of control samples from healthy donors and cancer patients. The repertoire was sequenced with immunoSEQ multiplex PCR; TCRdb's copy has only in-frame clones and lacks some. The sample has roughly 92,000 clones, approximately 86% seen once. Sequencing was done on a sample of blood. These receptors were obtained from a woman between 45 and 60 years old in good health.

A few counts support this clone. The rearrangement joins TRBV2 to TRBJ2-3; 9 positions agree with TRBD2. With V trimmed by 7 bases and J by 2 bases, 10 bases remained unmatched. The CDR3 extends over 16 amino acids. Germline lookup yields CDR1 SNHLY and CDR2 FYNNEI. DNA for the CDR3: TGTGCCAGCAAAGTCAATGGGACTAGCTCCACAGATACGCAGTATTTT. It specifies CASKVNGTSSTDTQYF.

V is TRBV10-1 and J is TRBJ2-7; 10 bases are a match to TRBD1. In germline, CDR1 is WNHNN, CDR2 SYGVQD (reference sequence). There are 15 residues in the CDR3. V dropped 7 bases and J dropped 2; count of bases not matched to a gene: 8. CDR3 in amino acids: CASIGGDRGAYEQYF. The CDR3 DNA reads TGCGCCAGCATAGGGGGGGACAGGGGCGCCTACGAGCAGTACTTC.

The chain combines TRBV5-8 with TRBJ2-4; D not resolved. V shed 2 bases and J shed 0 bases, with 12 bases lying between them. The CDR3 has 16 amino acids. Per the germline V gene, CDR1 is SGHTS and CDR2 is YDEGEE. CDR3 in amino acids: CASSFLANLAKNIQYF. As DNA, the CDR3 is TGTGCCAGCAGCTTCTTAGCTAATCTAGCCAAAAACATTCAGTACTTC. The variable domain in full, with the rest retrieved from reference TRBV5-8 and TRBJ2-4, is EAGVTQSPTHLIKTRGQQATLRCSPISGHTSVYWYQQALGLGLQFLLWYDEGEERNRGNFPPRFSGRQFPNYSSELNVNALELEDSALYLCASSFLANLAKNIQYFGAGTRLSVL.

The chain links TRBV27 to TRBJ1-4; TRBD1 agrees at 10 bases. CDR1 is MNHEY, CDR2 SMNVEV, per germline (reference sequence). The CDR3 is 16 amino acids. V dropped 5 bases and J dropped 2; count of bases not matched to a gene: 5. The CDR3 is CASSPGTGVTNEKLFF. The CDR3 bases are TGTGCCAGCAGTCCCGGGACAGGGGTCACTAATGAAAAACTGTTTTTT.

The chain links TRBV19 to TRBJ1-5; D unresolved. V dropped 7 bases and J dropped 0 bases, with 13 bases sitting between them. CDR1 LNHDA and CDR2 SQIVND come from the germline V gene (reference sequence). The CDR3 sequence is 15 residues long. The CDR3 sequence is CASTALVYSNQPQHF. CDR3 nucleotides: TGTGCCAGTACCGCCCTCGTCTATAGCAATCAGCCCCAGCATTTT. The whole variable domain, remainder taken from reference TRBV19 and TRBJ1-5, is DGGITQSPKYLFRKEGQNVTLSCEQNLNHDAMYWYRQDPGQGLRLIYYSQIVNDFQKGDIAEGYSVSREKKESFPLTVTSAQKNPTAFYLCASTALVYSNQPQHFGDGTRLSIL.

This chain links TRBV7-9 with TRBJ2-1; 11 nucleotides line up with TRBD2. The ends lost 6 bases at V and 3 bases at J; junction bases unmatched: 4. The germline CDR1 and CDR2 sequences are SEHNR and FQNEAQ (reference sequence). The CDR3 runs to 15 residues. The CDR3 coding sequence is TGTGCCAGCAGACCCGGGACTAGCGGCTACAATGAGCAGTTCTTC. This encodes CASRPGTSGYNEQFF.

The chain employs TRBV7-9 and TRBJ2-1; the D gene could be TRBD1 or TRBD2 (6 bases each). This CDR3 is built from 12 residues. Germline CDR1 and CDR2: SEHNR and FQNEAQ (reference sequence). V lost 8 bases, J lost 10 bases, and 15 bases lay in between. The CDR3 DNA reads TGTGCCAGCTCCGGGGGCGCCAGAGAGCAGTTCTTC. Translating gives CASSGGAREQFF.

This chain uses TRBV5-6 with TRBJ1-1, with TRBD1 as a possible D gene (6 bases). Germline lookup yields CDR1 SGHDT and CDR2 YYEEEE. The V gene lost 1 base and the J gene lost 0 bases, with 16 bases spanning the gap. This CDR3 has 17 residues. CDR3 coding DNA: TGTGCCAGCAGCTTGCCGAGGGGGGATCTTATGAACACTGAAGCTTTCTTT. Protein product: CASSLPRGDLMNTEAFF.

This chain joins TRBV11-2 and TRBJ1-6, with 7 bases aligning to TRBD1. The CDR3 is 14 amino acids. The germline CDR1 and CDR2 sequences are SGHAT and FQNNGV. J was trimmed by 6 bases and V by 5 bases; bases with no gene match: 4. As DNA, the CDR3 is TGTGCCAGCAGCAGACAGGGTGGTAATTCACCCCTCCACTTT. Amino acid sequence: CASSRQGGNSPLHF.

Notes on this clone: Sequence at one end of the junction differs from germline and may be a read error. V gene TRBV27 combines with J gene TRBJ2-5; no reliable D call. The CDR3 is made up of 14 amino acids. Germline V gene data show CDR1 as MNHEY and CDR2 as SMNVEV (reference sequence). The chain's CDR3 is CASSLSLQMETQYF. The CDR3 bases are TGTGCCAGCAGTCTATCCCTCCAAATGGAGACCCAGTACTTC.

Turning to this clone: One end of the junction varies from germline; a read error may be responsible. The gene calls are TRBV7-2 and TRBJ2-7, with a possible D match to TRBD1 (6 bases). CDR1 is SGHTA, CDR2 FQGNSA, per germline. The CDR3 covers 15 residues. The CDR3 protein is CASSPQGISSHEQYF. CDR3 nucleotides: TGTGCCAGCAGCCCACAGGGTATATCCTCCCACGAGCAGTACTTC.

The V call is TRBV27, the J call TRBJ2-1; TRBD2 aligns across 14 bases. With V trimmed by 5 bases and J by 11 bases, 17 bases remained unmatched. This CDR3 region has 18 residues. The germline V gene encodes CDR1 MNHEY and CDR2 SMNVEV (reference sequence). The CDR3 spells CASSANPGLAGALVKQFF. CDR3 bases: TGTGCCAGCAGTGCAAATCCGGGACTAGCGGGAGCACTAGTTAAGCAGTTCTTC.

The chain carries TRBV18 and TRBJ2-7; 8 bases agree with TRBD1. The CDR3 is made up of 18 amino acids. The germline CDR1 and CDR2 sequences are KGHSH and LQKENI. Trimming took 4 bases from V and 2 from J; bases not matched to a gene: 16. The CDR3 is CASSQAGGWKPSPYEQYF. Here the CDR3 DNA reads TGTGCCAGCTCACAAGCAGGGGGCTGGAAACCTAGCCCCTACGAGCAGTACTTC.

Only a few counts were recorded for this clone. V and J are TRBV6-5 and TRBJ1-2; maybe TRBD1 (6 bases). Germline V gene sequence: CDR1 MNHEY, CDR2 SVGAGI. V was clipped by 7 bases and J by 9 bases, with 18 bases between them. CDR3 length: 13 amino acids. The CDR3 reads CASNDLGGESYTF. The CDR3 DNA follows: TGTGCCAGCAACGACCTAGGGGGGGAAAGCTACACCTTC.

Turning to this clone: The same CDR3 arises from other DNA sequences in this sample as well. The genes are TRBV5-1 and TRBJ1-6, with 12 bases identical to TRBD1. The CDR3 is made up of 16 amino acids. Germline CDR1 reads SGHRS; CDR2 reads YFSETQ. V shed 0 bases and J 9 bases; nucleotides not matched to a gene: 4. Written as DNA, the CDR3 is TGCGCCAGCAGCTTGGCCGGGGACAGGGGGCTTTCACCCCTCCACTTT. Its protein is CASSLAGDRGLSPLHF.

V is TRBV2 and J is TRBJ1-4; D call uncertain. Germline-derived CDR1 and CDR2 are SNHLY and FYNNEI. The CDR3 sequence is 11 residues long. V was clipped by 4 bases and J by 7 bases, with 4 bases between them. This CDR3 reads CASSVGEKLFF. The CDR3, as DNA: TGTGCCAGCAGTGTAGGTGAAAAACTGTTTTTT.

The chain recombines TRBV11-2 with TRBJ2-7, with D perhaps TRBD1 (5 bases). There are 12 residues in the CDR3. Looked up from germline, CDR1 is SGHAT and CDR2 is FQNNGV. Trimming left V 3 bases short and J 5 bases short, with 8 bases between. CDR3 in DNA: TGTGCCAGCAGCTTTGGACAACACGAGCAGTACTTC. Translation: CASSFGQHEQYF.

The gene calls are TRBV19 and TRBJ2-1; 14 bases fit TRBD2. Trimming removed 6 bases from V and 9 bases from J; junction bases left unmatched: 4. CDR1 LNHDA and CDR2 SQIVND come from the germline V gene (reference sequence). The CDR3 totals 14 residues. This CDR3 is CASSRGLAGGEQFF. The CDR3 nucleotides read TGTGCCAGTAGCCGAGGACTAGCGGGGGGTGAGCAGTTCTTC.